This TCR beta chain appears in the sequencing data of a study of T cell responses to AZD1222 COVID-19 vaccine. Findings of the study overall: Most donors were white British and more were female, and clonal diversity was possibly underestimated.

Details on this clone: Its specificity is not known.

Measured with immunoSEQ multiplex PCR; TCRdb has only the in-frame clones, and not every one. The profile covers 90,000 to 150,000 clones, with approximately 90% appearing a single time and approximately 5.4% taken by the ten largest. Trimming shortened V by 5 bases and J by 0 bases, and 8 bases separated the two germline ends. This CDR3 region has 13 residues. This sequence joins TRBV12-3 or TRBV12-4 and TRBJ2-7; tentative D call: TRBD1 (5 bases). This receptor was obtained from an adult in good health. Sequencing used peripheral blood, obtained on day 0 of AZD1222 vaccination. The CDR3 is CASSLDSSYEQYF. The CDR3 nucleotides are TGTGCCAGCAGTCTAGACAGCTCCTACGAGCAGTACTTC.